This T cell receptor beta chain was identified during a study of CD8+ T cells in alopecia areata. Following extraction, RNA underwent reverse transcription to cDNA, which served as the sequencing template. Sequencing was performed with immunoSEQ multiplex PCR; in TCRdb, only in-frame clones are kept and a portion is missing. The data contain more than 90,000 clones, 55% to 80% of them singletons. This clone came up once. From germline, CDR1 is SGDLS and CDR2 YYNGEE. V lost 1 base and J lost 1, with 8 bases in between. The CDR3 contains 14 residues. The researchers isolated CD4+ and CD8+ T cells from PBMCs by sorting.

This sequence originates from a human donor in good health. The sample comprised CD4+ T cells sorted from blood. This rearrangement joins TRBV9 to TRBJ2-5, with D perhaps TRBD1 (6 bases). CDR3 coding DNA: TGTGCCAGCAGCGTAAGGGACACCCAAGAGACCCAGTACTTC. Residues: CASSVRDTQETQYF.